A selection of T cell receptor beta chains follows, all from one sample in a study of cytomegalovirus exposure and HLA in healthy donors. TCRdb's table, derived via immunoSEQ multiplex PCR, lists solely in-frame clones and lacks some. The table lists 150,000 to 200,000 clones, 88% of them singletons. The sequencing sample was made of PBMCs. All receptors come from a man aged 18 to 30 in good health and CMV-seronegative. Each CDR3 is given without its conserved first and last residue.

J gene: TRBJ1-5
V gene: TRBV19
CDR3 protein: ASSDTTGVGQPQH

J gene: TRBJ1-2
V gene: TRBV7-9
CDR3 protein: ASSLESVYGYT

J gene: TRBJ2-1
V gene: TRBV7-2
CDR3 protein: ASSVGSTSIYNEQF

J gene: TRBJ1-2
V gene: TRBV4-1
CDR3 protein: ASSYRTGGYGYT

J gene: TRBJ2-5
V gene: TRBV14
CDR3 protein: ASSQRLAGKETQY

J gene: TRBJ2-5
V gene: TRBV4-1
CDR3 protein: ASSQANREIQETQY

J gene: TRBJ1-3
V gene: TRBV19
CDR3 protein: ASSPIAGFGNTIY

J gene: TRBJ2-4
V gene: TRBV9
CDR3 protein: ASSVDDLRAKNIQY

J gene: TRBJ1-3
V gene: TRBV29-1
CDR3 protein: SVESVSGNTIY

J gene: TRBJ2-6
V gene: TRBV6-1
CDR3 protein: ASSEEIGYRDSGNPLT

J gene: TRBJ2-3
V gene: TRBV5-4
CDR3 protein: ASKLGGDTDTQY

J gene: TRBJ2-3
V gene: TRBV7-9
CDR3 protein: ASSLTSGGTDTQY

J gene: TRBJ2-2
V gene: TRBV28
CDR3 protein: ASTKRLAGRAGELF

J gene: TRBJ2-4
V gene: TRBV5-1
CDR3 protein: ASTITGGAKNIQY

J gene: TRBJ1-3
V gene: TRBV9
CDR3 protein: ASSASVEDGRGNTIY

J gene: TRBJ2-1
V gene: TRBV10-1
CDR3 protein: ASSGGTGGLTGYNEQF

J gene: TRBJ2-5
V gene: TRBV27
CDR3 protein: ASSLVSGTQETQY

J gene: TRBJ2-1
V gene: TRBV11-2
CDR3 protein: ASSFSSVSGGIYNEQF

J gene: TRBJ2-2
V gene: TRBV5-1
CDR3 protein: ASSPRPSRGVARDTGELF

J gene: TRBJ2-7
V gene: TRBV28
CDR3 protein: AIGRYRGGKDEQY

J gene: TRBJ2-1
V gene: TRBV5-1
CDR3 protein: ASREGLAGEYEQF

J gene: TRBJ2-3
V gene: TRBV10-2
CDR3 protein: ASSSRGATDTQY

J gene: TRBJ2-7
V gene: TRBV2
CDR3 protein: ASSELQGIGGEQY

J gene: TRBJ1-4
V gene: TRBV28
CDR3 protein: ASSLSKDRIEEKLF

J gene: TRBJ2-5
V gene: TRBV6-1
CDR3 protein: ASGQGEIQETQY

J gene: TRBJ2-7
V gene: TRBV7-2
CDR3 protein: ASSLVPSRSYEQY

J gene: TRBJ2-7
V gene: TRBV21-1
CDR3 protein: AGSTGREQY

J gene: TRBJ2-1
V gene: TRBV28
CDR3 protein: ASDHTSSYNEQF

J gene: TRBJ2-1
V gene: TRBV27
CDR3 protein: ASSPGTSPYNEQF